The TCR beta chain described here comes from a study of immune evolution from preneoplasia to lung adenocarcinoma. Overall study context: HLA loss of heterozygosity: roughly 7.5% AIS, approximately 15% MIA, around 35% ADC, none AAH.

CDR1 and CDR2 (germline): MNHEY, SVGAGI. Trimming stripped 11 bases from V and 10 bases from J, with 21 bases between. The CDR3 is 13 amino acids. This clone has just a few counts. TCRdb's table, derived via immunoSEQ multiplex PCR, lists solely in-frame clones and lacks some. The sample has about 26,000 clones, about three quarters seen once; the top ten hold 5.7%. Sequencing was carried out using FFPE invasive lung adenocarcinoma tissue. This chain joins TRBV6-5 and TRBJ2-1, with D tentatively TRBD2 (7 bases). The sequence was obtained from a person in their sixties with invasive lung adenocarcinoma. Some clones in this sample may be carry-over from other donors' samples. This CDR3 is CALAGAGSEEQFF. Written as DNA, the CDR3 is TGTGCCTTGGCGGGGGCCGGGTCCGAGGAGCAGTTCTTC.